This T cell receptor (beta chain) stems from a study of CD8+ T cells in alopecia areata. Study-wide background: The study gave treated patients oral tofacitinib at 5 to 10 mg twice daily. Study results and caveats: Across lesional scalp, and particularly alopecia totalis/universalis, clonality surpassed that of normal scalp.

Worth noting for this clone: Its antigen is not identified.

Those with alopecia areata gave lesional scalp punch biopsies and peripheral blood. CDR1 and CDR2 from the germline V gene are SGHNT and YYREEE (reference sequence). This CDR3 has 15 amino acids. Trimming shortened V by 0 bases and J by 10 bases, and 14 bases separated the two germline ends. cDNA serving as the sequencing template came from extracted, reverse transcribed RNA. Generated by immunoSEQ multiplex PCR, the TCRdb table keeps only in-frame clones and is missing some. The repertoire holds some 120,000 clones, over 50% seen once, with 3.5% to 5.5% in the top ten. The sequencing used CD4+ T cells sorted from blood, collected at week 0. This clonotype was sampled from a human donor with alopecia areata. This sequence joins TRBV5-4 and TRBJ1-6; D is uncertain. The CDR3 reads CASSLGPASGSPLHF. The CDR3 DNA reads TGTGCCAGCAGCTTGGGGCCGGCCAGTGGATCACCCCTCCACTTT.